This T cell receptor (beta chain) stems from a study of blood T cell repertoires in COVID-19. The germline V and J ends were trimmed by 1 base and 5 bases, with 12 bases remaining between them. Looked up from germline, CDR1 is MGHRA and CDR2 is YSYEKL. The CDR3 loop spans 15 amino acids. The assay was immunoSEQ multiplex PCR, and TCRdb's table has in-frame clones only and misses some. Among about 190,000 clones listed, roughly 87% were seen once. The receptor's source is a woman between 40 and 50 years old with acute or convalescent COVID-19. Sequenced: peripheral blood. The chain couples TRBV4-1 to TRBJ2-1; D gene uncertain. CDR3 DNA sequence: TGCGCCAGCAGCCAAGTCGGCGGAAATGACAATGAGCAGTTCTTC. Protein sequence: CASSQVGGNDNEQFF.